The 21 T cell receptor beta chains presented below share a single source sample, sequenced in a study of T-cell reconstitution after alpha-beta-depleted transplantation in children. Unique molecular identifiers were used in preparing the TCRbeta library. TCRdb called the PCR reads again in MiXCR, with one record for every CDR3 protein. Among about a million distinct CDR3 sequences, about 29% were seen once, and the ten largest hold more than 25%. Sequenced material: PBMCs, mostly from graft donor cells, taken 360 days after TCRalphabeta/CD19-depleted stem cell transplant. The receptors shown here come from a boy less than two years old who had a stem cell transplant for SCID, so the T cells may come from the graft donor.

This clonotype came up a few times. The rearrangement joins TRBV5-1 to TRBJ1-1; D is ambiguous. The CDR3 totals 13 residues. The V gene's germline CDR1 is SGHRS and CDR2 YFSETQ. The ends were cut back, 8 bases at V and 4 bases at J, with 15 bases in the middle. Written as DNA, the CDR3 is TGCGCCAGTACCAATCCCAACGCCACTGAAGCTTTCTTT. It specifies CASTNPNATEAFF.

This chain joins TRBV7-8 and TRBJ2-3, with a possible D match to TRBD2 (6 bases). The germline V gene has CDR1 SGHVS and CDR2 FQNEAQ. The CDR3 has 11 amino acids. V lost 5 bases and J 15 bases, leaving 15 bases between the germline ends. The CDR3 DNA is TGTGCCAGCAGCCCACGGGACTCGCTTTATTTT. Amino acid sequence: CASSPRDSLYF.

This chain links TRBV12-3 or TRBV12-4 with TRBJ2-2; TRBD1 matches at 10 bases. V was clipped by 10 bases and J by 5 bases; unmatched bases: 10. This CDR3 contains 15 residues. In DNA, the CDR3 is TGTGCCACCCCAAGACAGGGGGCGGGTACCGGGGAGCTGTTTTTT. Translation: CATPRQGAGTGELFF.

CDR3 DNA: TGTGCCAGCAGTTTCCCTGGGACTAGCCATACGCAGTATTTT. The encoded protein is CASSFPGTSHTQYF. J is TRBJ2-3 and V is TRBV28; 9 bases are shared with TRBD2. Trimming removed 3 bases from V and 7 bases from J; junction bases left unmatched: 5. This CDR3 has 14 residues. Germline loops: CDR1 MDHEN, CDR2 SYDVKM.

This clonotype showed up just a few times. The V call is TRBV10-3, the J call TRBJ2-3; either TRBD1 or TRBD2 may fit D (5 bases each). The CDR3 length is 14 residues. From germline, CDR1 is ENHRY and CDR2 SYGVKD. V was pared by 9 bases and J by 6 bases, with 19 bases between. The CDR3 DNA follows: TGTGCCATTCACTCGGGTCGGGGCCTGGATACGCAGTATTTT. Protein: CAIHSGRGLDTQYF.

In this sample, this clonotype turned up a few times. The gene calls are TRBV4-1 and TRBJ2-4, with 7 nucleotides matching TRBD1. The germline V gene has CDR1 MGHRA and CDR2 YSYEKL. Trimming removed 0 bases from V and 6 bases from J; junction bases left unmatched: 5. CDR3 length: 15 residues. The chain's CDR3 is CASSQDTGTVNIQYF. Written as DNA, the CDR3 is TGCGCCAGCAGCCAAGACACCGGGACAGTAAACATTCAGTACTTC.

The sample holds a few counts of this clonotype. The chain links TRBV13 to TRBJ2-3; D may be TRBD1 or TRBD2 (5 bases each). The CDR3 is 12 amino acids. Germline V gene data show CDR1 as PRHDT and CDR2 as FYEKMQ (reference sequence). The V gene lost 9 bases and the J gene lost 2 bases, with 9 bases spanning the gap. CDR3 in amino acids: CASSGATDTQYF. The DNA of the CDR3 is TGTGCCAGTTCCGGGGCCACAGATACGCAGTATTTT.

This clonotype was recorded a few times. The V call is TRBV15, the J call TRBJ2-5; D gene unclear. V lost 1 base and J 7 bases, leaving 10 bases between the germline ends. Germline CDR1 and CDR2: LNHNV and YYDKDF (reference sequence). The CDR3 extends over 13 amino acids. The CDR3 DNA reads as TGTGCCACCAGCAGAGCTCAAGGTGGGACCCAGTACTTC. It specifies CATSRAQGGTQYF.

The chain joins TRBV6-1 to TRBJ2-4, with TRBD2 matching over 8 bases. Germline V gene lookup returns CDR1 MNHNS and CDR2 SASEGT. V was clipped by 4 bases and J by 8 bases; unmatched bases: 13. The CDR3 is 16 residues long. CDR3 DNA sequence: TGTGCCAGCAGTGCCTGGAGGGGCGGGGGGATAGACATTCAGTACTTC. Protein product: CASSAWRGGGIDIQYF.

The genes are TRBV5-1 and TRBJ2-2; TRBD1 agrees at 10 bases. CDR1 is SGHRS and CDR2 is YFSETQ in the germline V gene. CDR3 length: 15 residues. Trimming at V came to 5 bases and at J to 4 bases, leaving 5 bases not matched to a gene. The CDR3 here is CASRAGTGVTGELFF. The CDR3 DNA sequence: TGCGCCAGCAGGGCCGGGACAGGGGTCACCGGGGAGCTGTTTTTT. The full variable domain, in which reference TRBV5-1 and TRBJ2-2 provide the parts outside the CDR3, is KAGVTQTPRYLIKTRGQQVTLSCSPISGHRSVSWYQQTPGQGLQFLFEYFSETQRNKGNFPGRFSGRQFSNSRSEMNVSTLELGDSALYLCASRAGTGVTGELFFGEGSRLTVL.

The rearrangement uses TRBV12-3 or TRBV12-4 and TRBJ1-2; 7 positions match TRBD1. After removal of 5 bases from V and 8 bases from J, the junction contained 11 bases not matched to a gene. The CDR3 is made up of 14 amino acids. CDR3 protein: CASSPENRGRGYTF. The CDR3 nucleotides are TGTGCCAGCAGTCCCGAAAACAGGGGACGAGGCTACACCTTC.

This chain joins TRBV10-1 and TRBJ1-4, with 11 bases fitting TRBD1. There are 16 residues in the CDR3. Germline CDR1 is WNHNN and CDR2 is SYGVQD (reference sequence). V lost 3 bases, J lost 4 bases, and 4 bases stayed unmatched. The CDR3 reads CASSDGGTGGNEKLFF. The CDR3 coding sequence is TGCGCCAGCAGTGACGGCGGGACAGGGGGTAATGAAAAACTGTTTTTT.

In its sample, this clonotype was seen a few times. This rearrangement joins TRBV2 to TRBJ2-3; D may be TRBD1 (6 bases). The CDR3 extends over 15 amino acids. V gave up 6 bases and J gave up 3 bases, with 16 bases separating them. CDR1 and CDR2 from the germline V gene are SNHLY and FYNNEI. The DNA for the CDR3 is TGTGCCAGCAGGCCGGACAGAGTGTTAACAGATACGCAGTATTTT. Its protein product is CASRPDRVLTDTQYF.

The sample holds a few counts of this clonotype. The chain has TRBV18 and TRBJ1-3; 8 positions agree with TRBD1. Germline CDR1 KGHSH, CDR2 LQKENI. The CDR3 runs 16 residues. J gave up 0 bases and V 3 bases, and 4 bases lay outside the gene matches. The CDR3 loop reads CASSPRQGTSGNTIYF. The CDR3 DNA reads as TGTGCCAGCTCACCGCGACAGGGGACCTCTGGAAACACCATATATTTT.

V is TRBV20-1 and J is TRBJ2-3, with TRBD2 identical over 7 bases. Trimming at V came to 5 bases and at J to 1 base, leaving 12 bases not matched to a gene. CDR3 length equals 16 residues. The germline V gene encodes CDR1 DFQATT and CDR2 SNEGSKA (reference sequence). CDR3 coding DNA: TGCAGTGCTCCCTCATTGGGGGGAGGGGGCACAGATACGCAGTATTTT. Residues: CSAPSLGGGGTDTQYF.

The chain combines TRBV6-1 with TRBJ2-3, with TRBD1 matching over 9 bases. The V and J ends lost 6 bases and 5 bases, in that order; junction bases with no gene match: 15. Germline V gene sequence: CDR1 MNHNS, CDR2 SASEGT. This CDR3 is 17 amino acids long. CDR3 sequence reads: CASSHRGRTPSLDTQYF. CDR3 nucleotide sequence: TGTGCCAGCAGCCACAGGGGGCGTACCCCCTCTTTAGATACGCAGTATTTT.

The chain employs TRBV12-3 or TRBV12-4 and TRBJ2-2, with D possibly matching TRBD1 (6 bases). Trimming stripped 8 bases from V and 4 bases from J, with 17 bases between. This CDR3 is built from 15 residues. The CDR3 spells CASAPGPQGTGELFF. Written as DNA, the CDR3 is TGTGCCAGCGCTCCTGGCCCACAGGGCACCGGGGAGCTGTTTTTT.

The chain carries TRBV24-1 and TRBJ2-1, with TRBD1 matching over 9 bases. In germline, CDR1 is KGHDR, CDR2 SFDVKD. V gave up 1 base and J gave up 15 bases; unmatched junction bases: 6. The CDR3 has 13 residues. The CDR3 DNA reads as TGTGCCACCAGTGATTTTTTGGGACAGGGTCTGTTCTTC. Its protein product is CATSDFLGQGLFF.

This clonotype was recorded a few times. The V call is TRBV4-1, the J call TRBJ2-3; 7 bases line up with TRBD2. V shed 7 bases and J 4 bases; nucleotides not matched to a gene: 11. Germline CDR1 MGHRA, CDR2 YSYEKL. The CDR3 loop spans 15 amino acids. The CDR3 bases are TGCGCCAGCAAACAAACTAGCGTCATTGCAGATACGCAGTATTTT. Translating gives CASKQTSVIADTQYF.

In this sample, this clonotype turned up a few times. This chain connects TRBV7-9 to TRBJ1-6; 8 nucleotides agree with TRBD1. Trimming at V came to 5 bases and at J to 5 bases, leaving 11 bases not matched to a gene. CDR3 size: 17 residues. The germline V gene has CDR1 SEHNR and CDR2 FQNEAQ (reference sequence). CDR3 nucleotide sequence: TGTGCCAGCAGCCCCGGGACAGGCAGGGCCCATAATTCACCCCTCCACTTT. This codes for CASSPGTGRAHNSPLHF. Full variable domain (rest looked up from reference TRBV7-9 and TRBJ1-6): DTGVSQNPRHKITKRGQNVTFRCDPISEHNRLYWYRQTLGQGPEFLTYFQNEAQLEKSRLLSDRFSAERPKGSFSTLEIQRTEQGDSAMYLCASSPGTGRAHNSPLHFGNGTRLTVT.

A few counts support this clonotype. The V call is TRBV20-1, the J call TRBJ2-7; perhaps TRBD1 as D (5 bases). Germline V gene data show CDR1 as DFQATT and CDR2 as SNEGSKA (reference sequence). V was trimmed by 4 bases and J by 1 base, leaving 11 bases between them. This CDR3 comprises 13 residues. The CDR3 DNA follows: TGCAGTGCTACCAAGACAGTATCCTACGAGCAGTACTTC. Its translation is CSATKTVSYEQYF.